The 6 T cell receptor beta chains listed next were all sequenced from one sample in a study of cytotoxic CD8 clonotypes in ibrutinib-treated CLL. Assay: immunoSEQ multiplex PCR; the TCRdb copy retains only in-frame clones and omits some. The data show 120,000 to 150,000 clones, around three quarters seen once. The source was PBMCs, collected after 12 months of ibrutinib treatment. These receptors all stem from a human donor with chronic lymphocytic leukemia.

This chain uses TRBV10-1 with TRBJ1-1; D is unclear. Germline CDR1 and CDR2: WNHNN and SYGVQD (reference sequence). This CDR3 region has 15 residues. The V and J ends lost 0 bases and 13 bases respectively, with 21 bases between them. The CDR3 sequence: CASSESLGHGPKLFF. The DNA of the CDR3 is TGCGCCAGCAGTGAGTCGTTAGGGCATGGCCCCAAGCTTTTCTTT.

The CDR3, as DNA: TGCGCCAGCGCCGAGAGGCTGACAGGGACGAACACCGGGGAGCTGTTTTTT. This sequence encodes CASAERLTGTNTGELFF. The V gene is TRBV5-1, the J gene TRBJ2-2; 7 bases map to TRBD1. Per the germline V gene, CDR1 is SGHRS and CDR2 is YFSETQ. The V and J ends lost 7 bases and 0 bases, in that order; junction bases with no gene match: 12. The CDR3 has 17 residues.

This chain joins TRBV4-2 and TRBJ2-7; TRBD1 matches 11 bases. The V gene end was trimmed by 2 bases and the J gene end by 1 base; junction bases not matched to a gene: 7. The CDR3 covers 17 residues. Germline-derived CDR1 and CDR2 are LGHNA and YNFKEQ. The CDR3: CASSQLHRDRGSYEQYF. CDR3 nucleotide sequence: TGTGCCAGCAGCCAACTCCATAGGGACAGGGGGTCCTACGAGCAGTACTTC.

This chain uses TRBV5-1 with TRBJ2-7, with 9 bases fitting TRBD1. With 3 bases clipped from V and 3 bases from J, the junction kept 1 base outside the gene matches. Germline V gene lookup returns CDR1 SGHRS and CDR2 YFSETQ. The CDR3 loop spans 13 amino acids. CDR3 region: CASSSDRGYEQYF. CDR3 bases: TGCGCCAGCAGCTCGGACAGGGGCTACGAGCAGTACTTC.

The V gene is TRBV6-5, the J gene TRBJ2-1; TRBD1 is a possible D gene (5 bases). CDR3 size: 13 residues. V was pared by 5 bases and J by 9 bases, with 14 bases between. Germline CDR1 MNHEY, CDR2 SVGAGI. CDR3 DNA sequence: TGTGCCAGCAGTCGACAGTTTCTAGGTGAGCAGTTCTTC. Protein: CASSRQFLGEQFF.

Worth noting for this clone: Within the sample, other DNA sequences also encode this same CDR3. The V gene is TRBV5-1, the J gene TRBJ2-3, with no clear D. This CDR3 has 13 residues. Germline V gives CDR1 SGHRS, CDR2 YFSETQ. V was cut by 0 bases and J by 1 base, with 3 bases left in between. CDR3 residues: CASSLGGTDTQYF. The CDR3 coding sequence is TGCGCCAGCAGCTTGGGAGGCACAGATACGCAGTATTTT.